The 10 T cell receptor beta chains in this list originate from one sample, sequenced in a study of T-cell memory formation after mild COVID-19. TCRdb re-analysed the 5' RACE reads in MiXCR, keeping a single row per CDR3 protein. The sample consists of roughly 320,000 distinct CDR3 sequences, around 28% of them appearing once. Sequencing was carried out using PBMCs or a T cell subset sorted from them (not recorded which). These receptors were collected from an adult woman who had mild COVID-19 (a few samples of this study predate the infection). Cell type and time point are not known.

The chain combines TRBV2 with TRBJ1-5; D call uncertain. Germline V gene sequence: CDR1 SNHLY, CDR2 FYNNEI. This CDR3 has 15 amino acids. The ends were cut back, 10 bases at V and 3 bases at J, with 19 bases in the middle. CDR3 DNA: TGTGCCATCAACAAAAGGGAGGCCTTCAATCAGCCCCAGCATTTT. It specifies CAINKREAFNQPQHF.

The rearrangement links TRBV7-9 to TRBJ1-1; 9 bases are shared with TRBD1. Unmatched junction bases numbered 4, after V lost 3 bases and J lost 5 bases. The CDR3 has 14 residues. CDR1 and CDR2 from the germline V gene are SEHNR and FQNEAQ (reference sequence). The CDR3 region has the DNA TGTGCCAGCAGCTTCCGGGACAGGGAGACTGAAGCTTTCTTT. It is translated as CASSFRDRETEAFF.

The V and J genes are TRBV3-1 and TRBJ2-4; D possibly corresponds to TRBD2 (6 bases). The CDR3 sequence is 15 residues long. The germline V and J ends were trimmed by 1 base and 4 bases, with 11 bases remaining between them. Germline V gene lookup returns CDR1 LGHDT and CDR2 YNNKEL (reference sequence). The DNA for the CDR3 is TGTGCCAGCAGCCAAGCAGGGACTGGGAAAAACATTCAGTACTTC. It translates to CASSQAGTGKNIQYF.

This clonotype showed up just a few times. The chain recombines TRBV6-5 with TRBJ2-5, with TRBD2 matching 12 bases. Germline loops: CDR1 MNHEY, CDR2 SVGAGI. This CDR3 comprises 17 residues. V dropped 2 bases and J dropped 2; count of bases not matched to a gene: 6. The CDR3 spells CASSYGLAGGPQETQYF. The CDR3 DNA reads as TGTGCCAGCAGTTACGGTCTAGCGGGAGGGCCGCAAGAGACCCAGTACTTC.

This clonotype showed up just a few times. This sequence joins TRBV7-2 and TRBJ2-1; possibly TRBD2 for D (5 bases). Germline V gene lookup returns CDR1 SGHTA and CDR2 FQGNSA. V lost 5 bases, J lost 4 bases, and 9 bases lay in between. This CDR3 contains 13 residues. The CDR3: CASSVTGYNEQFF. CDR3 coding DNA: TGTGCCAGCAGCGTTACGGGATACAATGAGCAGTTCTTC.

The V call is TRBV4-1, the J call TRBJ2-7; D gene unclear. Germline-derived CDR1 and CDR2 are MGHRA and YSYEKL. V was trimmed by 0 bases and J by 2 bases, leaving 11 bases between them. The CDR3 totals 15 residues. CDR3 nucleotide sequence: TGCGCCAGCAGCCAAGATTGGGTCAGAGCCTACGAGCAGTACTTC. Translation gives CASSQDWVRAYEQYF.

This clonotype was observed a single time. This chain uses TRBV11-2 with TRBJ2-2; 11 positions match TRBD2. The CDR3 sequence is 18 residues long. Per the germline V gene, CDR1 is SGHAT and CDR2 is FQNNGV. V lost 4 bases and J lost 4; bases outside the gene matches: 11. CDR3 amino acids: CASSSSSLAGGVTGELFF. The DNA of the CDR3 is TGTGCCAGCAGCTCCAGCTCTTTAGCGGGAGGGGTCACCGGGGAGCTGTTTTTT.

The chain has TRBV6-6 and TRBJ1-2; 8 bases fit TRBD1. Germline V gene sequence: CDR1 MNHNY, CDR2 SVGAGI (reference sequence). The V segment lost 6 bases and the J segment 5 bases; nucleotides outside the gene matches: 11. The CDR3 loop spans 15 amino acids. The CDR3 loop is CASRPSGTGFYGYTF. The CDR3 DNA reads TGTGCCAGCAGACCGTCCGGGACAGGATTTTATGGCTACACCTTC.

Many counts were recorded for this clonotype. The V call is TRBV5-1, the J call TRBJ2-3; TRBD1 agrees at 7 bases. Germline loops: CDR1 SGHRS, CDR2 YFSETQ. CDR3 length: 14 amino acids. Trimming at V came to 4 bases and at J to 4 bases, leaving 6 bases not matched to a gene. The CDR3 nucleotides are TGCGCCAGCAGCCCCGGACAGGCGGCAGATACGCAGTATTTT. Translated, it gives CASSPGQAADTQYF.

The chain joins TRBV7-2 to TRBJ2-3; 11 bases match TRBD2. The germline V gene has CDR1 SGHTA and CDR2 FQGNSA. Unmatched junction bases numbered 7, after V lost 6 bases and J lost 14 bases. The CDR3 consists of 12 residues. The CDR3 region is CASSRSGRALYF. The CDR3 nucleotides read TGTGCCAGCAGTCGTAGCGGGAGGGCCCTGTATTTT. The whole variable domain, remainder taken from reference TRBV7-2 and TRBJ2-3, is GAGVSQSPSNKVTEKGKDVELRCDPISGHTALYWYRQSLGQGLEFLIYFQGNSAPDKSGLPSDRFSAERTGGSVSTLTIQRTQQEDSAVYLCASSRSGRALYFGPGTRLTVL.